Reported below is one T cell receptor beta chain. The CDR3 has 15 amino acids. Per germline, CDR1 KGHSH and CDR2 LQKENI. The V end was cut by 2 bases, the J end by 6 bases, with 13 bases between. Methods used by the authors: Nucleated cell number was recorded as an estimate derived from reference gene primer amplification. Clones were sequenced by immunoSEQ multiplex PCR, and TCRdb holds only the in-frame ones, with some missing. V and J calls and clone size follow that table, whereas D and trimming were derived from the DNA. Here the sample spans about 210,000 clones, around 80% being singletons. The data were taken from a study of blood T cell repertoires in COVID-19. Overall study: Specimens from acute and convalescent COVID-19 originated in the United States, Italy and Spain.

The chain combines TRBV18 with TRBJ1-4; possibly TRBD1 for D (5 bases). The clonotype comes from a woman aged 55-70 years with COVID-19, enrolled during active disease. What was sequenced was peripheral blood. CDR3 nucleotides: TGTGCCAGCTCACCAGGTTTAGGGGTCGATGAAAAACTGTTTTTT. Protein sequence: CASSPGLGVDEKLFF.